One sample yielded the 13 T cell receptor beta chains listed below, sequenced in a study of T cell responses to AZD1222 COVID-19 vaccine (dated by TCRdb to about 2021). Library prep was done by the immunoSEQ multiplex PCR assay. TCRdb obtained this table from immuneACCESS and retained in-frame rearrangements with V and J assigned. These tables miss some clones; where compared with another copy, unresolved V genes account for less than half of the shortfall, and the remainder is unexplained. Within this sample are about 92,000 clones, with about nine tenths of them counted one time only. The ten largest clonotypes hold about 9.4% of the sample. The time point label of this sample denotes: baseline before first vaccination. This material consisted of peripheral blood, taken on day 0 of AZD1222 vaccination. The source is an adult in good health.

This sequence joins TRBV10-3 and TRBJ2-5; no clear D. The V end was cut by 3 bases, the J end by 1 base, with 9 bases between. The germline gives CDR1 ENHRY, CDR2 SYGVKD. The CDR3 length is 14 residues. The CDR3 DNA reads TGTGCCATCAGTGATCTTTCAGGCCAAGAGACCCAGTACTTC. This encodes CAISDLSGQETQYF.

This chain connects TRBV3-1 (or the pseudogene TRBV3-2) to TRBJ2-7, with TRBD1 matching 9 bases. Trimming took 1 base from V and 3 from J; bases not matched to a gene: 4. Germline V CDR1 and CDR2: LGHDT, YNNKEL (reference sequence). This CDR3 is built from 15 residues. DNA of the CDR3: TGTGCCAGCAGCCAAGCGGGACAGGGCTTCTACGAGCAGTACTTC. It yields the protein CASSQAGQGFYEQYF.

The chain has TRBV11-1 and TRBJ2-1, with D perhaps assigned TRBD1 or TRBD2 (5 bases each). V was pared by 6 bases and J by 5 bases, with 14 bases between. This CDR3 has 14 residues. The germline V gene has CDR1 SGHAT and CDR2 FQDESV (reference sequence). The CDR3 loop is CASSVVPGHNEQFF. The CDR3 DNA sequence: TGTGCCAGCAGTGTGGTTCCGGGGCACAATGAGCAGTTCTTC.

This clone is a singleton in its sample. The rearrangement links TRBV10-3 to TRBJ2-7; 8 bases line up with TRBD2. The CDR3 loop spans 14 amino acids. V lost 10 bases and J lost 5; bases outside the gene matches: 13. Germline V lookup: CDR1 ENHRY, CDR2 SYGVKD. The CDR3 coding sequence is TGTGCCACCCGGCCGGGGGGGGTCCTTGACGAGCAGTACTTC. Residues: CATRPGGVLDEQYF.

The rearrangement joins TRBV24-1 to TRBJ2-5; possibly TRBD1 or TRBD2 for D (5 bases each). CDR3 length equals 15 residues. V shed 1 base and J shed 3 bases, with 11 bases lying between them. Per the germline V gene, CDR1 is KGHDR and CDR2 is SFDVKD. The CDR3 is CATSDFQGEEETQYF. The CDR3 DNA is TGTGCCACCAGTGATTTCCAGGGAGAGGAAGAGACCCAGTACTTC.

V is TRBV7-8 and J is TRBJ2-1; 7 bases are a match to TRBD1. The germline V gene encodes CDR1 SGHVS and CDR2 FQNEAQ. V was clipped by 7 bases and J by 4 bases; unmatched bases: 7. The CDR3 is 14 residues long. The CDR3 region has the DNA TGTGCCAGCAAGCTACGGGACAGTTACAATGAGCAGTTCTTC. This codes for CASKLRDSYNEQFF.

The chain joins TRBV7-9 to TRBJ1-1; TRBD1 might be the D (5 bases). Trimming took off 5 bases at V and 1 base at J, with 8 bases between the two ends. This CDR3 is 13 amino acids long. Germline CDR1 is SEHNR and CDR2 is FQNEAQ (reference sequence). The CDR3 sequence: CASSVQENTEAFF. The DNA of the CDR3 is TGTGCCAGCAGCGTACAGGAGAACACTGAAGCTTTCTTT.

The chain uses TRBV5-4 and TRBJ2-1; 7 positions agree with TRBD1. The CDR3 contains 14 residues. Germline loops: CDR1 SGHNT, CDR2 YYREEE (reference sequence). Trimming took 3 bases from V and 5 from J; bases not matched to a gene: 5. In DNA form, the CDR3 reads TGTGCCAGCAGCTATGGGGACAGCGACAATGAGCAGTTCTTC. Protein: CASSYGDSDNEQFF.

The genes are TRBV2 and TRBJ2-7; TRBD1 is a possible D gene (7 bases). Germline V gives CDR1 SNHLY, CDR2 FYNNEI. This CDR3 has 16 residues. V was trimmed by 11 bases and J by 0 bases, leaving 23 bases between them. In nucleotides, the CDR3 is TGTGCCGGAGGGGGACAGTTTCCCACGAGCTCCTACGAGCAGTACTTC. Its protein product is CAGGGQFPTSSYEQYF.

V gene TRBV2 combines with J gene TRBJ2-3; TRBD1 might be the D (5 bases). The germline gives CDR1 SNHLY, CDR2 FYNNEI. This CDR3 contains 14 residues. The V and J ends lost 6 bases and 2 bases respectively, with 12 bases between them. CDR3 region: CASRGWGPTDTQYF. The DNA for the CDR3 is TGTGCCAGCAGAGGCTGGGGCCCCACAGATACGCAGTATTTT.

The chain employs TRBV12-3 or TRBV12-4 and TRBJ2-7; D perhaps matches TRBD1 (6 bases). This CDR3 contains 13 residues. With 6 bases removed from V and 3 bases from J, the gap between germline ends came to 12 bases. The DNA of the CDR3 is TGTGCCAGCAGCGACCGACAGGTCTACGAGCAGTACTTC. This encodes CASSDRQVYEQYF.

The chain has TRBV5-1 and TRBJ1-2, with TRBD1 matching over 8 bases. The CDR3 contains 15 residues. J gave up 3 bases and V 4 bases, and 8 bases lay outside the gene matches. Germline V gene data show CDR1 as SGHRS and CDR2 as YFSETQ. The CDR3 protein is CASSRRQGSDYGYTF. As DNA, the CDR3 is TGCGCCAGCAGCCGAAGACAGGGGTCGGACTATGGCTACACCTTC.

This clone has only a few counts. The CDR3 DNA reads TGTGCCAGCAGCTTAAAAGGCGGCAGGGTGCATTCACCCCTCCACTTT. Translation: CASSLKGGRVHSPLHF. The genes are TRBV7-9 and TRBJ1-6; tentatively, D is TRBD1 (5 bases). Germline V gene sequence: CDR1 SEHNR, CDR2 FQNEAQ (reference sequence). V lost 2 bases and J 8 bases, leaving 16 bases between the germline ends. The CDR3 consists of 16 residues.